Listed below are T cell receptor beta chains from one sample, sequenced in a study of beta chain features in type 1 diabetes. Sequencing used immunoSEQ multiplex PCR; TCRdb keeps in-frame clones, though not all of them. The repertoire consists of 200,000 to 250,000 clones, with approximately 14% occurring once and the leading ten covering around 0.03%. The material sequenced was naive CD4+ T cells from blood. These receptors were obtained from a woman in her forties in good health. Both conserved end residues are part of each CDR3. A D gene is named only where the DNA matches it firmly. Clone size is shown for a subset of rows, as once, few, many or a class of expanded clone.

V gene: TRBV6-5
clone size: .
D gene: .
J gene: TRBJ1-2
CDR3 DNA: TGTGCCAGCAGTCCTACAGGCTTTCCAAACTATGGCTACACCTTC
CDR3 protein: CASSPTGFPNYGYTF

V gene: TRBV5-4
clone size: .
D gene: TRBD2
J gene: TRBJ2-2
CDR3 DNA: TGTGCCAGCAGCCGGAGACGTCTAGCGGGGGCCGTATCCACCGGGGAGCTGTTTTTT
CDR3 protein: CASSRRRLAGAVSTGELFF

V gene: TRBV11-2
clone size: few
D gene: .
J gene: TRBJ2-1
CDR3 DNA: TGTGCCAGCAGCTTCCGTATGCGACCTAGCCGGATACTTAATGAGCAGTTCTTC
CDR3 protein: CASSFRMRPSRILNEQFF

V gene: TRBV11-2
clone size: many
D gene: TRBD1
J gene: TRBJ2-5
CDR3 DNA: TGTGCCAGCAGCACAGGGGGCCAAGAGACCCAGTACTTC
CDR3 protein: CASSTGGQETQYF

V gene: TRBV5-4
clone size: .
D gene: .
J gene: TRBJ1-1
CDR3 DNA: TGTGCCAGCAGCGGGGACACACTAAACACTGAAGCTTTCTTT
CDR3 protein: CASSGDTLNTEAFF

V gene: TRBV5-4
clone size: few
D gene: .
J gene: TRBJ2-1
CDR3 DNA: TGTGCCAGCACCAACCCGGGCTCCTACAATGAGCAGTTCTTC
CDR3 protein: CASTNPGSYNEQFF

V gene: TRBV9
clone size: .
D gene: TRBD2
J gene: TRBJ2-3
CDR3 DNA: TGTGCCAGCAGCGTAGCCGGGTCTAGCGGGGGGAGCACAGATACGCAGTATTTT
CDR3 protein: CASSVAGSSGGSTDTQYF

V gene: TRBV4-3
clone size: few
D gene: TRBD2
J gene: TRBJ2-5
CDR3 DNA: TGCGCCAGCAGCCCCAGCGCTAGCGGGGGTGAGACCCAGTACTTC
CDR3 protein: CASSPSASGGETQYF

V gene: TRBV6-1
clone size: few
D gene: TRBD1
J gene: TRBJ2-1
CDR3 DNA: TGTGCCAGCCACGGACAGGGCGCTAAGAGGAATGAGCAGTTCTTC
CDR3 protein: CASHGQGAKRNEQFF

V gene: TRBV6-5
clone size: .
D gene: .
J gene: TRBJ1-4
CDR3 DNA: TGTGCCAGCAGTTCCCAGCTCGGGGAAAGTGAAAAACTGTTTTTT
CDR3 protein: CASSSQLGESEKLFF

V gene: TRBV28
clone size: .
D gene: .
J gene: TRBJ1-6
CDR3 DNA: TGTGCCAGCAGTTACTCCCTCGGCGGGAACGTTAATTCACCCCTCCACTTT
CDR3 protein: CASSYSLGGNVNSPLHF

V gene: TRBV5-1
clone size: .
D gene: TRBD2
J gene: TRBJ2-3
CDR3 DNA: TGCGCCAGCAGCCCGGGGGTAGCGGGGGGGCAAGATACGCAGTATTTT
CDR3 protein: CASSPGVAGGQDTQYF

V gene: TRBV19
clone size: .
D gene: .
J gene: TRBJ1-5
CDR3 DNA: TGTGCCAGTAGTATAGGCACAGTGCAGCCCCAGCATTTT
CDR3 protein: CASSIGTVQPQHF

V gene: TRBV7-2
clone size: few
D gene: .
J gene: TRBJ1-6
CDR3 DNA: TGTGCCAGCAGCTTAGTGAGGGTGCTTACACCCCTCCACTTT
CDR3 protein: CASSLVRVLTPLHF

V gene: TRBV29-1
clone size: few
D gene: .
J gene: TRBJ2-7
CDR3 DNA: TGCAGCGTTGTTTCGATGTCAGAGGCAGGGGAGCAGTACTTC
CDR3 protein: CSVVSMSEAGEQYF

V gene: TRBV7-7
clone size: .
D gene: .
J gene: TRBJ2-7
CDR3 DNA: TGTGCCAGCAGCTTAAGGGGTTCCTACGAGCAGTACTTC
CDR3 protein: CASSLRGSYEQYF

V gene: TRBV1
clone size: few
D gene: .
J gene: TRBJ2-7
CDR3 DNA: TGCACCAGCAGCCCTGGCGGGGGTCCCAGCTCCTACGAGCAGTACTTC
CDR3 protein: CTSSPGGGPSSYEQYF

V gene: TRBV18
clone size: .
D gene: .
J gene: TRBJ1-1
CDR3 DNA: TGTGCCAGCTCGCTGACTGAAAGCGGAGACACTGAAGCTTTCTTT
CDR3 protein: CASSLTESGDTEAFF

V gene: TRBV2
clone size: .
D gene: TRBD2
J gene: TRBJ2-5
CDR3 DNA: TGTGCCAGCAGCGAGCGGGGACGGGCATGGGAGACCCAGTACTTC
CDR3 protein: CASSERGRAWETQYF

V gene: TRBV18
clone size: .
D gene: .
J gene: TRBJ1-1
CDR3 DNA: TGTGCCAGCTCACCTAATATCCCGGGACAGAACACTGAAGCTTTCTTT
CDR3 protein: CASSPNIPGQNTEAFF

V gene: TRBV6-5
clone size: .
D gene: .
J gene: TRBJ1-2
CDR3 DNA: TGTGCCAGCAGTGAGCCGGGGGGAGGCTACACCTTC
CDR3 protein: CASSEPGGGYTF

V gene: TRBV10-3
clone size: few
D gene: TRBD1
J gene: TRBJ1-2
CDR3 DNA: TGTGCCATCAGTGGGGACAGTTATGGCTACACCTTC
CDR3 protein: CAISGDSYGYTF

V gene: TRBV19
clone size: few
D gene: TRBD1
J gene: TRBJ2-1
CDR3 DNA: TGTGCCAGTAGTACTACTACAGGGGTATACAATGAGCAGTTCTTC
CDR3 protein: CASSTTTGVYNEQFF

V gene: TRBV7-9
clone size: .
D gene: TRBD1
J gene: TRBJ2-7
CDR3 DNA: TGTGCCAGCAGCTTAGTGGGACAGGGGGTCCTCTACGAGCAGTACTTC
CDR3 protein: CASSLVGQGVLYEQYF

V gene: TRBV5-1
clone size: .
D gene: TRBD1
J gene: TRBJ2-7
CDR3 DNA: TGCGCCAGCAGCCAGGGACAGGACCTCTACGAGCAGTACTTC
CDR3 protein: CASSQGQDLYEQYF

V gene: TRBV5-1
clone size: few
D gene: .
J gene: TRBJ2-7
CDR3 DNA: TGCGCCAGCAGCTTGAGGATGACAACCTCCAGGGCAACCTACGAGCAGTACTTC
CDR3 protein: CASSLRMTTSRATYEQYF

V gene: TRBV7-2
clone size: few
D gene: .
J gene: TRBJ1-2
CDR3 DNA: TGTGCCAGCAGCTCTTTAAGGCGGCATGGCTACACCTTC
CDR3 protein: CASSSLRRHGYTF

V gene: TRBV5-4
clone size: few
D gene: .
J gene: TRBJ2-5
CDR3 DNA: TGTGCCAGCAGCTTGGATACGGAGTACCAAGAGACCCAGTACTTC
CDR3 protein: CASSLDTEYQETQYF

V gene: TRBV9
clone size: .
D gene: .
J gene: TRBJ2-1
CDR3 DNA: TGTGCCAGCAGCGTAGTGGGGAGTTCAAACTCCTACAATGAGCAGTTCTTC
CDR3 protein: CASSVVGSSNSYNEQFF

V gene: TRBV2
clone size: .
D gene: .
J gene: TRBJ1-2
CDR3 DNA: TGTGCCAGCAGTGGGGCGGGGACCTATGGCTACACCTTC
CDR3 protein: CASSGAGTYGYTF

V gene: TRBV5-1
clone size: .
D gene: TRBD1
J gene: TRBJ1-1
CDR3 DNA: TGCGCCAGCAGCTTGGGGACAGGGGGCGGTGGCGTGAACACTGAAGCTTTCTTT
CDR3 protein: CASSLGTGGGGVNTEAFF

V gene: TRBV15
clone size: .
D gene: .
J gene: TRBJ2-1
CDR3 DNA: TGTGCCACCAGCAGAGAGGACAGCTCCTACAATGAGCAGTTCTTC
CDR3 protein: CATSREDSSYNEQFF

V gene: TRBV6-6
clone size: few
D gene: .
J gene: TRBJ1-5
CDR3 DNA: TGTGCCAGCAGTGTCGGGGAAGTTAGCAATCAGCCCCAGCATTTT
CDR3 protein: CASSVGEVSNQPQHF

V gene: TRBV11-2
clone size: .
D gene: .
J gene: TRBJ2-5
CDR3 DNA: TGTGCCAGCAGCTGGGGAGGTGTAGAGACCCAGTACTTC
CDR3 protein: CASSWGGVETQYF

V gene: TRBV2
clone size: few
D gene: .
J gene: TRBJ2-3
CDR3 DNA: TGTGCCAGCACTACGGTCCGCACAGATACGCAGTATTTT
CDR3 protein: CASTTVRTDTQYF

V gene: TRBV5-1
clone size: .
D gene: .
J gene: TRBJ2-7
CDR3 DNA: TGCGCCAGCAGCTTAAAGCAGGGAAGCGAGCAGTACTTC
CDR3 protein: CASSLKQGSEQYF